The clone carrying this T cell receptor (beta chain) has just one count. The PCR used 60 Vbeta and 13 Jbeta primers. Sequencing used immunoSEQ multiplex PCR; TCRdb keeps in-frame clones, though not all of them. The table has around 160,000 clones, over 65% seen once; the top ten hold about 13%. This sample was included in a study of cytomegalovirus exposure and HLA in healthy donors. Germline-derived CDR1 and CDR2 are SGHRS and YFSETQ. This CDR3 spans 16 amino acids. V dropped 0 bases and J dropped 4; count of bases not matched to a gene: 3. This chain uses TRBV5-1 with TRBJ2-7; 14 nucleotides match TRBD2. The TCR was taken from a man aged 35-49 years in good health and CMV-seropositive. Sequenced material: PBMCs. CDR3 DNA sequence: TGCGCCAGCAGCTTGGTGGGACTAGCGGGAGTGTACGAGCAGTACTTC. Translation gives CASSLVGLAGVYEQYF.